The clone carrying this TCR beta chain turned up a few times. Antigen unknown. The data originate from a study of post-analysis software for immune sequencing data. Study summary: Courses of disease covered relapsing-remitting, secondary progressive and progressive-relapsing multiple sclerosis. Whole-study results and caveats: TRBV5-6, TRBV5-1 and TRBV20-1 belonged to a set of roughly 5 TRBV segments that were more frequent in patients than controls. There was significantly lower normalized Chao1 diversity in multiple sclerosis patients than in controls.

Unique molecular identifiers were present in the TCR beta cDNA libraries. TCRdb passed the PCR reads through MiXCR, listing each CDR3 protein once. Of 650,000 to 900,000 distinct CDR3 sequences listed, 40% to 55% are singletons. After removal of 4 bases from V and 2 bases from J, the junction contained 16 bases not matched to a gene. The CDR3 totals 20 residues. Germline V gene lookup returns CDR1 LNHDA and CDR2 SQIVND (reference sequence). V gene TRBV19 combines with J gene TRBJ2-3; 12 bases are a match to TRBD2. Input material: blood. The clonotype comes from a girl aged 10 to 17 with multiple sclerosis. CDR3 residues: CASSTGLTSGRTRDTDTQYF. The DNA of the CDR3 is TGTGCCAGTAGTACAGGGTTGACTAGCGGGAGAACTAGGGACACAGATACGCAGTATTTT. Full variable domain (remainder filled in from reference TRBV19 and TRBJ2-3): DGGITQSPKYLFRKEGQNVTLSCEQNLNHDAMYWYRQDPGQGLRLIYYSQIVNDFQKGDIAEGYSVSREKKESFPLTVTSAQKNPTAFYLCASSTGLTSGRTRDTDTQYFGPGTRLTVL.